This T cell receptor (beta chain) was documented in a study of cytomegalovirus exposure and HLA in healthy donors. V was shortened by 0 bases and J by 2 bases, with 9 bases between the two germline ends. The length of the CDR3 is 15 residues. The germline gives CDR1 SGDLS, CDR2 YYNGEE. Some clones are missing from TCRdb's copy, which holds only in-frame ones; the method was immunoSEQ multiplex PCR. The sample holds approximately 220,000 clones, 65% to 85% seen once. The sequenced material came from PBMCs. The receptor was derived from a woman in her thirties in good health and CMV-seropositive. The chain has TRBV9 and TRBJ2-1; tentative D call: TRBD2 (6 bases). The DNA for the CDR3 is TGTGCCAGCAGCGTAGGCGGGAATACCTACAATGAGCAGTTCTTC. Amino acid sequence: CASSVGGNTYNEQFF. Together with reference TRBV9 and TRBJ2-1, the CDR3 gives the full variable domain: DSGVTQTPKHLITATGQRVTLRCSPRSGDLSVYWYQQSLDQGLQFLIQYYNGEERAKGNILERFSAQQFPDLHSELNLSSLELGDSALYFCASSVGGNTYNEQFFGPGTRLTVL.